These 9 T cell receptor beta chains were all obtained from the same sample, sequenced in a study of CXCR3-negative and CXCR3-positive naive CD8 T cells. It was by 5' RACE with UMI labels that the TRB cDNA libraries were prepared. TCRdb re-called the 5' RACE reads and shows each CDR3 protein once, DNA omitted. The table for this sample gives about 130,000 distinct CDR3 sequences. What was sequenced was naive CXCR3- CD8+ T cells from blood. As for subset: CD45RO-CCR7+CD27+CD95- naive CD8+ T cells lacking CXCR3 (TNR3-). The receptors originated from a human donor in good health. Some clones in this sample may be carry-over from other donors' samples.

The chain combines TRBV12-3 or TRBV12-4 with TRBJ2-5; the D call of TRBD2 rests on TCRdb alone, since no DNA is present to check it. CDR3 length equals 13 residues. CDR3 amino acids: CASSPRDWETQYF.

V usage is TRBV7-6 and J usage is TRBJ1-3. CDR1 is SGHVS and CDR2 is FNYEAQ in the germline V gene. The CDR3 extends over 15 amino acids. The CDR3 region is CASSLAAGSGNTIYF.

The chain combines TRBV25-1 with TRBJ2-5; lacking DNA, the TRBD2 call made by TCRdb goes unchecked. Germline V gene sequence: CDR1 MGHDK, CDR2 SYGVNS. The CDR3 spans 17 residues. CDR3 region: CASSEYKGTTRKETQYF. Full variable domain (rest looked up from reference TRBV25-1 and TRBJ2-5): EADIYQTPRYLVIGTGKKITLECSQTMGHDKMYWYQQDPGMELHLIHYSYGVNSTEKGDLSSESTVSRIRTEHFPLTLESARPSHTSQYLCASSEYKGTTRKETQYFGPGTRLLVL.

The chain has TRBV14 and TRBJ2-7. The CDR3 has 13 residues. CDR1 is SGHDN and CDR2 is FVKESK in the germline V gene. This CDR3 reads CASSPLDAYEQYF.

This chain joins TRBV10-3 and TRBJ2-7; TCRdb proposes TRBD2, but this gene call is untestable without DNA. Germline lookup yields CDR1 ENHRY and CDR2 SYGVKD. The CDR3 sequence is 15 residues long. CDR3 sequence: CAISEELETAYEQYF.

This sequence joins TRBV11-2 and TRBJ2-1. Germline values: CDR1 SGHAT, CDR2 FQNNGV. The CDR3 covers 16 residues. CDR3 in amino acids: CASSLATGSWDNEQFF.

The chain uses TRBV28 and TRBJ1-2; no DNA is available, so the TRBD1 call from TCRdb remains unchecked. The CDR3 runs 14 residues. Looked up from germline, CDR1 is MDHEN and CDR2 is SYDVKM. The CDR3 protein is CASSPPGQGYGYTF.

CDR3 protein: CASSEWGDGGSSYNEQFF. The chain couples TRBV2 to TRBJ2-1; TCRdb designates TRBD1, a call that cannot be tested without DNA. From germline, CDR1 is SNHLY and CDR2 FYNNEI. The length of the CDR3 is 18 residues.

This chain links TRBV12-5 with TRBJ2-1; lacking DNA, the TRBD2 call made by TCRdb goes unchecked. This CDR3 spans 14 amino acids. The germline V gene has CDR1 LGHNT and CDR2 FRNRAP. The CDR3 loop reads CASGPGPGIVEQFF.